This T cell receptor beta chain was captured in a study of CD8+ T cells in alopecia areata. Overall study results and limits: With patients, TCR sharing proved less clear than in mice, a difference possibly related to HLA.

In regard to this clone: Its antigen is unknown.

cDNA prepared by RNA extraction and subsequent reverse transcription served as the template for sequencing. Libraries were prepared by immunoSEQ multiplex PCR; TCRdb keeps only in-frame clonotypes and omits some of them. The profile shows 95,000 to 110,000 clones, about 60% of them singletons. The CDR3 consists of 13 residues. Per germline, CDR1 SGHAT and CDR2 FQNNGV. Trimming took 4 bases from V and 3 from J, leaving 9 bases between them. Sequencing was performed on CD4+ T cells sorted from blood. The sequence was obtained from a human donor in good health. The J gene is TRBJ1-2, the V gene TRBV11-2; D remains ambiguous. The DNA of the CDR3 is TGTGCCAGCAGCTCGAGACCGGACTATGGCTACACCTTC. Translation gives CASSSRPDYGYTF.